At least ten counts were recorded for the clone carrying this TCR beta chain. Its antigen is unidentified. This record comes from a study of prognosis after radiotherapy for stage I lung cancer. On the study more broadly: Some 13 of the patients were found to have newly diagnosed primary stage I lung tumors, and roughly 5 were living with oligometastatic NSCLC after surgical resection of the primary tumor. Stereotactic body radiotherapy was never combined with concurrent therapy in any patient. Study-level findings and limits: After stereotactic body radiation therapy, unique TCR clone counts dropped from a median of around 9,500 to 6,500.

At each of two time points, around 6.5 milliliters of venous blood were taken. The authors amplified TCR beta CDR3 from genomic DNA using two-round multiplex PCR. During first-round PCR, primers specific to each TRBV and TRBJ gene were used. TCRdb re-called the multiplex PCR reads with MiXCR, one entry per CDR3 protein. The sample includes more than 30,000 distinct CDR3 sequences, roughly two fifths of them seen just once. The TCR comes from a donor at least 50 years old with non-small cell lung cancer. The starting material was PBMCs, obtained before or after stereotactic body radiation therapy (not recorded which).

The CDR3 DNA sequence: TGTGCTACCCCCTGGGCGGCTACCTACGAGCAGTACTTC. Translating it yields CATPWAATYEQYF. The V call is TRBV7-7, the J call TRBJ2-7; no clear D. The CDR3 sequence is 13 residues long. CDR1 and CDR2 (germline): SSHAT, FNYEAQ (reference sequence).